These T cell receptor beta chains were read from a single sample in a study of T cells in Graves' hyperthyroidism and ophthalmopathy. TCRdb redid the calling of the multiplex PCR reads with MiXCR, one entry per CDR3 protein. The sample holds 350,000 to 400,000 distinct CDR3 sequences, around 13% seen once. Source material: blood. The receptors come from a woman aged 55-69 years with Graves' hyperthyroidism. The CDR3 runs from the conserved cysteine through the conserved F or W. A D gene is named only where the DNA matches it firmly. The size of a clone is reported for some rows only, either as once, few or many, or as a class for expanded clones.

d_gene	abundance	v_gene	j_gene	CDR3aa	CDR3nt
TRBD2	few	TRBV9	TRBJ2-5	CASSVDGGGIQETQYF	TGTGCCAGCAGCGTAGACGGCGGGGGGATCCAAGAGACCCAGTACTTC
TRBD1	many	TRBV5-1	TRBJ2-3	CASSTTGVADTQYF	TGCGCCAGCAGCACAACAGGGGTCGCAGATACGCAGTATTTT
.	few	TRBV7-9	TRBJ2-2	CASSLAAATGELFF	TGTGCCAGCAGCTTAGCTGCCGCCACCGGGGAGCTGTTTTTT
TRBD2	few	TRBV28	TRBJ2-7	CASSTSGSTYEQYF	TGTGCCAGCAGTACTAGCGGGAGTACCTACGAGCAGTACTTC
.	.	TRBV9	TRBJ1-2	CASSVSWGGDYGYTF	TGTGCCAGCAGCGTATCGTGGGGGGGTGACTATGGCTACACCTTC
.	.	TRBV19	TRBJ2-1	CASSINSISYNEQFF	TGTGCCAGTAGCATCAACAGCATCTCCTACAATGAGCAGTTCTTC
.	.	TRBV24-1	TRBJ2-5	CATVWGETQYF	TGTGCCACCGTGTGGGGAGAGACCCAGTACTTC
.	few	TRBV5-1	TRBJ1-1	CASSLGGFGEAFF	TGCGCCAGCAGCTTGGGGGGGTTTGGGGAAGCTTTCTTT
.	few	TRBV7-9	TRBJ1-2	CASSSGSGYGYTF	TGTGCCAGCAGCTCAGGGTCAGGGTATGGCTACACCTTC
.	.	TRBV5-1	TRBJ2-6	CASSAGLASGANVLTF	TGCGCCAGCAGCGCCGGACTGGCCTCTGGGGCCAACGTCCTGACTTTC
TRBD2	many	TRBV20-1	TRBJ2-1	CSAKGLADPYNEQFF	TGCAGTGCTAAGGGACTAGCGGATCCCTACAATGAGCAGTTCTTC
TRBD1	few	TRBV9	TRBJ2-7	CASNQGAAGSYEQYF	TGTGCCAGCAACCAGGGGGCGGCGGGATCCTACGAGCAGTACTTC
TRBD1	many	TRBV30	TRBJ2-7	CAWTEPGTGRSYEQYF	TGTGCCTGGACCGAACCCGGGACAGGGCGGTCCTACGAGCAGTACTTC
TRBD2	few	TRBV6-1	TRBJ2-1	CASIGLAANEQFF	TGTGCCAGTATTGGACTAGCGGCTAATGAGCAGTTCTTC
TRBD1	few	TRBV4-1	TRBJ2-7	CASSPKSGTGGESSYEQYF	TGCGCCAGCAGCCCCAAATCCGGGACAGGGGGGGAGAGCTCCTACGAGCAGTACTTC
TRBD2	many	TRBV5-1	TRBJ2-1	CASSSGLARVSSYNEQFF	TGCGCCAGCAGCTCAGGACTAGCGCGAGTTAGCTCCTACAATGAGCAGTTCTTC
TRBD2	few	TRBV27	TRBJ2-1	CASSLPAGGPSYNEQFF	TGTGCCAGCAGTCTCCCAGCGGGAGGGCCCTCCTACAATGAGCAGTTCTTC
.	.	TRBV6-1	TRBJ1-1	CASSRGRGSDTEAFF	TGTGCCAGCAGTCGGGGACGGGGTTCGGACACTGAAGCTTTCTTT
.	many	TRBV7-2	TRBJ2-7	CASTVGTLTYEQYF	TGTGCCAGCACCGTCGGGACGTTGACCTACGAGCAGTACTTC
.	many	TRBV24-1	TRBJ1-2	CATSDVEYYGYTF	TGTGCCACCAGTGACGTGGAATACTATGGCTACACCTTC